The 14 T cell receptor beta chains presented below share a single source sample, sequenced in a study of technical replicates of blood from a handful of donors. The repertoire was sequenced with immunoSEQ multiplex PCR; TCRdb's copy has only in-frame clones and lacks some. Of tens of thousands of clones listed, approximately 98% are singletons. The sequencing sample was made of T cells isolated from PBMCs. These TCRs come from a human donor in good health.

The chain is built from TRBV4-3 and TRBJ1-2; 7 bases are a match to TRBD1. The CDR3 has 16 amino acids. J lost 4 bases, V lost 0 bases, and 8 bases had no gene match. The germline gives CDR1 LGHNA, CDR2 YSLEER. Here the CDR3 DNA reads TGCGCCAGCAGCCAAGAGGGGACAGAGGCGGGCTATGGCTACACCTTC. Amino acid sequence: CASSQEGTEAGYGYTF.

The count of this clone is one. This rearrangement joins TRBV7-3 to TRBJ2-7, with D possibly matching TRBD2 (5 bases). This CDR3 has 13 amino acids. Germline loops: CDR1 SGHTA, CDR2 FQGTGA. The germline V and J ends were trimmed by 5 bases and 6 bases, with 14 bases remaining between them. Written as DNA, the CDR3 is TGTGCCAGCAGCGCCGAACTAGGTGGCGAGCAGTACTTC. It encodes CASSAELGGEQYF.

This chain uses TRBV9 with TRBJ2-7; 9 bases match TRBD1. The CDR3 extends over 15 amino acids. Per the germline V gene, CDR1 is SGDLS and CDR2 is YYNGEE. J gave up 5 bases and V 4 bases, and 10 bases lay outside the gene matches. The CDR3 region is CASSRADRGYHEQYF. The CDR3 nucleotides are TGTGCCAGCAGCCGAGCGGACAGGGGTTACCACGAGCAGTACTTC.

The rearrangement joins TRBV21-1 to TRBJ1-1. TRBV21-1 is deemed a pseudogene. CDR3 length: 13 residues. The CDR3, as DNA: TGTGCCAGCAGCAAAGGGGGGGGCTCTGAAGCTTTCTTT. Residues: CASSKGGGSEAFF.

The V and J genes are TRBV27 and TRBJ1-5, with D unresolved. Per germline, CDR1 MNHEY and CDR2 SMNVEV (reference sequence). This CDR3 has 13 residues. V was clipped by 6 bases and J by 7 bases, with 13 bases between them. CDR3 residues: CASSLSSEQPQHF. The CDR3 bases are TGTGCCAGCAGCCTTAGTTCGGAGCAGCCCCAGCATTTT.

The V call is TRBV27, the J call TRBJ2-1; tentatively, D is TRBD1 (6 bases). Trimming stripped 1 base from V and 3 bases from J, with 10 bases between. In germline, CDR1 is MNHEY, CDR2 SMNVEV (reference sequence). This CDR3 spans 15 amino acids. CDR3 in DNA: TGTGCCAGCAGTTTATTCGAGGGGGACTACAATGAGCAGTTCTTC. Translating it yields CASSLFEGDYNEQFF.

This chain connects TRBV29-1 to TRBJ1-5; TRBD1 matches at 8 bases. CDR3 length: 11 residues. After removal of 2 bases from V and 13 bases from J, the junction contained 4 bases not matched to a gene. Germline assignment: CDR1 SQVTM and CDR2 ANQGSEA. The CDR3 DNA reads as TGCAGCGTTGAAACAGGGGGTTTGCAGCATTTT. Amino acids: CSVETGGLQHF.

The V call is TRBV19, the J call TRBJ1-2; 8 bases line up with TRBD1. Germline lookup yields CDR1 LNHDA and CDR2 SQIVND (reference sequence). V lost 1 base, J lost 5 bases, and 9 bases stayed unmatched. This CDR3 region has 16 residues. CDR3 sequence: CASSIVGQGARYGYTF. CDR3 sequence (DNA): TGTGCCAGTAGTATAGTAGGGCAGGGGGCTCGGTATGGCTACACCTTC.

The V and J genes are TRBV6-7 and TRBJ2-7; a possible D gene is TRBD1 (6 bases). TRBV6-7 counts as an open reading frame of uncertain function. V lost 6 bases and J 2 bases, leaving 11 bases between the germline ends. This CDR3 is built from 13 residues. For the CDR3, the DNA is TGTGCCAGCAGGGACAGCGAGACCTACGAGCAGTACTTC. It specifies CASRDSETYEQYF.

The V gene is TRBV7-9, the J gene TRBJ1-5; 9 bases are a match to TRBD1. The germline gives CDR1 SEHNR, CDR2 FQNEAQ (reference sequence). This CDR3 is built from 15 residues. V trimming: 4 bases; J trimming: 5 bases; junction bases outside the gene matches: 6. The DNA of the CDR3 is TGTGCCAGCAGCTCGGGACAGGGATATGATCAGCCCCAGCATTTT. Protein: CASSSGQGYDQPQHF. Full variable domain (rest looked up from reference TRBV7-9 and TRBJ1-5): DTGVSQNPRHKITKRGQNVTFRCDPISEHNRLYWYRQTLGQGPEFLTYFQNEAQLEKSRLLSDRFSAERPKGSFSTLEIQRTEQGDSAMYLCASSSGQGYDQPQHFGDGTRLSIL.

The rearrangement uses TRBV23-1 and TRBJ1-2; 7 bases fit TRBD1. TRBV23-1 is given ORF status, its function remaining uncertain. J was trimmed by 3 bases and V by 0 bases; bases with no gene match: 4. This CDR3 has 15 residues. Written as DNA, the CDR3 is TGCGCCAGCAGTCAATCTCCCAGGGGGTACTATGGCTACACCTTC. Encoded protein: CASSQSPRGYYGYTF.

V usage is TRBV4-3 and J usage is TRBJ2-7; 9 bases agree with TRBD1. Unmatched junction bases numbered 5, after V lost 0 bases and J lost 5 bases. Per the germline V gene, CDR1 is LGHNA and CDR2 is YSLEER. The CDR3 is 15 amino acids. This CDR3 reads CASSQDRGTGNEQYF. CDR3 sequence (DNA): TGCGCCAGCAGCCAAGATCGGGGGACAGGGAACGAGCAGTACTTC.

The J gene is TRBJ2-7, the V gene TRBV11-3, with 9 bases identical to TRBD1. V was pared by 3 bases and J by 6 bases, with 6 bases of the junction left unmatched. The CDR3 loop spans 14 amino acids. Per the germline V gene, CDR1 is SGHNT and CDR2 is YENEEA. In DNA form, the CDR3 reads TGTGCCAGCAGCTTGGTCTGGACAGGGGTCGAGCAGTACTTC. Its translation is CASSLVWTGVEQYF.

This rearrangement joins TRBV19 to TRBJ2-7; D unresolved. Trimming removed 2 bases at V and 0 bases at J, with 5 bases between. This CDR3 region has 13 residues. Germline values: CDR1 LNHDA, CDR2 SQIVND (reference sequence). CDR3 sequence reads: CASSITDSYEQYF. The CDR3 DNA reads TGTGCCAGTAGTATAACAGACTCCTACGAGCAGTACTTC.